The 17 T cell receptor beta chains below were found in one sample sequenced in a study of identical twins. MiXCR was run by TCRdb on the 5' RACE reads, yielding one entry per CDR3 protein. The sample has under 900,000 distinct CDR3 sequences; roughly an eighth are singletons. This sample was shared with a second study, whose subject was yellow fever vaccine responses in identical twins.

Sequencing was carried out using PBMCs. The receptors shown here come from a woman aged 18-29 years in good health.

The rearrangement joins TRBV20-1 to TRBJ2-5; 13 nucleotides agree with TRBD2. Germline V gives CDR1 DFQATT, CDR2 SNEGSKA (reference sequence). V was clipped by 0 bases and J by 5 bases; unmatched bases: 6. The CDR3 length is 16 residues. This chain's CDR3 is CSARDRGLAGLETQYF. CDR3 nucleotide sequence: TGCAGTGCTAGAGATAGGGGACTAGCGGGGCTGGAGACCCAGTACTTC.

The chain links TRBV19 to TRBJ1-2; D is uncertain. The V end was cut by 8 bases, the J end by 7 bases, with 14 bases between. This CDR3 has 12 amino acids. Looked up from germline, CDR1 is LNHDA and CDR2 is SQIVND (reference sequence). The CDR3 DNA follows: TGTGCCAGTGGTAATACCGCTCTTGGCTACACCTTC. Its protein is CASGNTALGYTF.

The chain recombines TRBV4-1 with TRBJ2-3, with D tentatively TRBD1 or TRBD2 (5 bases each). The CDR3 runs to 16 residues. The germline V gene encodes CDR1 MGHRA and CDR2 YSYEKL. Trimming stripped 1 base from V and 0 bases from J, with 11 bases between. CDR3 amino acids: CASSQVFGASTDTQYF. For the CDR3, the DNA is TGCGCCAGCAGCCAAGTATTCGGGGCCAGCACAGATACGCAGTATTTT.

This clonotype came up a few times. One end of the junction does not line up with germline, which may come from a read error. This sequence joins TRBV5-1 and TRBJ2-5, with 9 bases identical to TRBD2. This CDR3 region has 16 residues. Looked up from germline, CDR1 is SGHRS and CDR2 is YFSETQ. The CDR3 region is CASSLAPSGDPEAQYF. In nucleotides, the CDR3 is TGCGCCAGCAGCTTGGCCCCTAGCGGGGACCCAGAGGCCCAGTACTTC. The entire variable domain, with the rest obtained from reference TRBV5-1 and TRBJ2-5, is as follows: KAGVTQTPRYLIKTRGQQVTLSCSPISGHRSVSWYQQTPGQGLQFLFEYFSETQRNKGNFPGRFSGRQFSNSRSEMNVSTLELGDSALYLCASSLAPSGDPEAQYFGPGTRLLVL.

This chain links TRBV6-1 with TRBJ2-7; D not certain. The CDR3 runs 12 residues. The germline V and J ends were trimmed by 8 bases and 6 bases, with 14 bases remaining between them. CDR1 is MNHNS, CDR2 SASEGT, per germline. The CDR3: CASGQFLREQYV. The CDR3 DNA sequence: TGTGCCAGCGGGCAGTTCCTTCGCGAGCAGTACGTC.

This clonotype showed up just a few times. The chain is built from TRBV3-1 and TRBJ2-5; D is unresolved. Germline CDR1 LGHDT, CDR2 YNNKEL (reference sequence). Trimming removed 1 base from V and 0 bases from J, with 6 bases in between. CDR3 size: 14 residues. The CDR3 loop reads CASSQGRYQETQYF. The CDR3 region has the DNA TGTGCCAGCAGCCAAGGACGGTACCAAGAGACCCAGTACTTC.

This clonotype was found many times. The chain carries TRBV4-1 and TRBJ2-7; 7 bases agree with TRBD2. The V segment lost 3 bases and the J segment 5 bases; nucleotides outside the gene matches: 10. This CDR3 spans 15 amino acids. In germline, CDR1 is MGHRA, CDR2 YSYEKL. CDR3 protein: CASSHTPGGTNEQYV. CDR3 in DNA: TGCGCCAGCAGCCATACCCCGGGAGGAACCAACGAGCAGTACGTC.

V and J are TRBV25-1 and TRBJ1-2; the D gene is possibly TRBD1 (5 bases). The CDR3 is made up of 15 amino acids. V was shortened by 3 bases and J by 5 bases, with 16 bases between the two germline ends. The germline gives CDR1 MGHDK, CDR2 SYGVNS. The CDR3 sequence: CASSDSGTQQYGYTF. The CDR3 DNA follows: TGTGCCAGCAGTGATTCCGGGACCCAACAGTATGGCTACACCTTC.

For this clonotype: At one end, the junction sequence differs from germline, possibly due to a read error. V and J are TRBV7-9 and TRBJ1-1, with TRBD1 identical over 9 bases. Germline V gives CDR1 SEHNR, CDR2 FQNEAQ (reference sequence). The CDR3 covers 14 residues. CDR3 in DNA: TGTGCCAGCAGCTTAGAGGGACAGGGCACTGAAGTTTTCTTT. This codes for CASSLEGQGTEVFF.

This clonotype has a handful of counts. This rearrangement joins TRBV4-1 to TRBJ2-5; the D call may be TRBD1 or TRBD2 (5 bases each). V dropped 2 bases and J dropped 3 bases, with 10 bases sitting between them. Germline assignment: CDR1 MGHRA and CDR2 YSYEKL. The CDR3 runs to 14 residues. CDR3 sequence reads: CASSQTQGEETQYF. DNA for the CDR3: TGCGCCAGCAGCCAAACGCAGGGAGAAGAGACCCAGTACTTC.

The rearrangement links TRBV12-3 or TRBV12-4 to TRBJ2-3; no reliable D call. Trimming took 3 bases from V and 3 from J, leaving 7 bases between them. The length of the CDR3 is 13 residues. CDR3 amino acids: CASSFRQTDTQYF. The CDR3 DNA reads TGTGCCAGCAGTTTCCGGCAGACAGATACGCAGTATTTT.

The genes are TRBV7-9 and TRBJ2-1; 8 positions match TRBD1. J gave up 0 bases and V 5 bases, and 6 bases lay outside the gene matches. Germline assignment: CDR1 SEHNR and CDR2 FQNEAQ (reference sequence). The CDR3 has 16 amino acids. This chain's CDR3 is CASSTRDRSSYNEQFF. The CDR3 DNA sequence: TGTGCCAGCAGCACCCGGGACAGGAGCTCCTACAATGAGCAGTTCTTC. Complete variable domain (other parts from reference TRBV7-9 and TRBJ2-1): DTGVSQNPRHKITKRGQNVTFRCDPISEHNRLYWYRQTLGQGPEFLTYFQNEAQLEKSRLLSDRFSAERPKGSFSTLEIQRTEQGDSAMYLCASSTRDRSSYNEQFFGPGTRLTVL.

This clonotype was found a few times. The V call is TRBV5-1, the J call TRBJ2-5; 11 nucleotides match TRBD2. V dropped 4 bases and J dropped 1; count of bases not matched to a gene: 6. Germline CDR1 SGHRS, CDR2 YFSETQ. CDR3 size: 16 residues. The CDR3 region has the DNA TGCGCCAGCAGCAAGGGGACTAGCGGCCTCCAAGAGACCCAGTACTTC. This translates into CASSKGTSGLQETQYF.

This clonotype was detected only a few times. V usage is TRBV6-5 and J usage is TRBJ1-1, with no clear D. Germline loops: CDR1 MNHEY, CDR2 SVGAGI. Trimming stripped 4 bases from V and 9 bases from J, with 12 bases between. The CDR3 is 12 residues long. The CDR3 DNA reads as TGTGCCAGCAGTTCCAGAAACTCCCAAGCTTTCTTT. It specifies CASSSRNSQAFF.

DNA for the CDR3: TGCAGTGCTAGAGGACGGCTAACCTACGAGCAGTACTTC. This codes for CSARGRLTYEQYF. V gene TRBV20-1 combines with J gene TRBJ2-7; D call uncertain. V lost 1 base to trimming and J lost 2 bases, with 9 bases between them. Germline-derived CDR1 and CDR2 are DFQATT and SNEGSKA (reference sequence). This CDR3 is 13 amino acids long.

The J gene is TRBJ2-2, the V gene TRBV7-8; 7 bases line up with TRBD1. The CDR3 is 16 residues long. Germline V CDR1 and CDR2: SGHVS, FQNEAQ. V lost 1 base, J lost 6 bases, and 8 bases stayed unmatched. The CDR3 region has the DNA TGTGCCAGCAGCTTAGTGGGCAGGGGGTCCGCCGGGGAGCTGTTTTTT. Translated: CASSLVGRGSAGELFF.

This clonotype was seen only a few times. The chain carries TRBV7-2 and TRBJ2-3, with 10 bases matching TRBD2. Germline V CDR1 and CDR2: SGHTA, FQGNSA. CDR3 size: 16 residues. The trim removed 1 base at V and 4 bases at J, leaving 5 bases unmatched. The CDR3 DNA is TGTGCCAGCAGCTTAGAAGCGGGGGGGGGGGCAGATACGCAGTATTTT. This translates into CASSLEAGGGADTQYF.